The clone carrying this T cell receptor (beta chain) has just a few counts. Its target is not known. Germline CDR1 reads SQVTM; CDR2 reads ANQGSEA. V was pared by 6 bases and J by 6 bases, with 13 bases of the junction left unmatched. This CDR3 spans 15 amino acids. 5'-RACE, quantitative and with molecular barcodes, yielded the TCR beta libraries. MiXCR was run by TCRdb on the 5' RACE reads, yielding one entry per CDR3 protein. Found here are fewer than 750,000 distinct CDR3 sequences, around a fifth of them singletons; the top ten hold 15% to 20%. The sample belongs to a study of CD8 T cells in ankylosing spondylitis. The study's findings and limits: Ankylosing spondylitis blood seemed to carry a telltale TCR beta motif made of several highly homologous variants. Past studies reported some motif variants in reactive arthritis synovial fluid and blood. Clones that were linked to disease were CD8+ and were relatively rare in peripheral blood. The clones that were linked to disease were reported to be significantly enriched in matched synovial fluid samples from ankylosing spondylitis patients.

V usage is TRBV29-1 and J usage is TRBJ2-3, with 9 bases identical to TRBD2. This sequence originates from a male donor with ankylosing spondylitis. The material sequenced was blood, either unsorted or a sorted T cell fraction (not recorded which). CDR3 protein: CSVHPRAGGVDTQYF. CDR3 coding DNA: TGCAGCGTGCACCCCCGGGCGGGGGGGGTGGATACGCAGTATTTT.